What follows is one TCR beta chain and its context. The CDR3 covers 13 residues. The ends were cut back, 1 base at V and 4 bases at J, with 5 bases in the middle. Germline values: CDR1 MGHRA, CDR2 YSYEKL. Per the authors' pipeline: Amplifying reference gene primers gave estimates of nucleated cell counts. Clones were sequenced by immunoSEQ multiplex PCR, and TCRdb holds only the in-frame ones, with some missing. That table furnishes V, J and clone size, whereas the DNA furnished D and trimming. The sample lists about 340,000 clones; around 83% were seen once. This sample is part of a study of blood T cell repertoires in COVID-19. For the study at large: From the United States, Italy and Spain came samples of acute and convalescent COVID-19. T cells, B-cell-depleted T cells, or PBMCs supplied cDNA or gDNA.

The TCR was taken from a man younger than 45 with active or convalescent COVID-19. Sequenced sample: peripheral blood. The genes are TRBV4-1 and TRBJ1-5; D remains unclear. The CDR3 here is CASSQARNQPQHF. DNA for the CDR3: TGCGCCAGCAGCCAAGCTAGGAATCAGCCCCAGCATTTT.